Below, 5 T cell receptor beta chains from the same sample are listed, as sequenced in a study. One entry per CDR3 protein, called by TCRdb with MiXCR from the RT-PCR reads. Found here are about 680,000 distinct CDR3 sequences, 13% to 15% of them singletons; the top ten hold roughly 3.9%. Material: memory CD4+ T cells from blood. These receptors were obtained from a female donor in good health, serving as a healthy control.

This clonotype appeared a few times. The V call is TRBV24-1, the J call TRBJ2-5, with D maybe TRBD1 (5 bases). CDR3 length equals 15 residues. Germline V gene sequence: CDR1 KGHDR, CDR2 SFDVKD. V dropped 0 bases and J dropped 0 bases, with 7 bases sitting between them. The CDR3 coding sequence is TGTGCCACCAGTGATTTGACAGGTTACCAAGAGACCCAGTACTTC. Amino acid sequence: CATSDLTGYQETQYF.

The J gene is TRBJ2-3, the V gene TRBV5-6, with 11 nucleotides matching TRBD2. The CDR3 spans 16 residues. Germline V gene data show CDR1 as SGHDT and CDR2 as YYEEEE. With 2 bases clipped from V and 3 bases from J, the junction kept 5 bases outside the gene matches. CDR3 DNA sequence: TGTGCCAGCAGCTTATACCTAGCGGGGGGAACAGATACGCAGTATTTT. It translates to CASSLYLAGGTDTQYF.

This rearrangement joins TRBV2 to TRBJ2-1, with 13 bases lining up with TRBD2. Germline assignment: CDR1 SNHLY and CDR2 FYNNEI. This CDR3 is built from 16 residues. The junction had 8 bases not matched to a gene; V was cut back by 5 bases and J by 7 bases. CDR3 amino acids: CASSPGTSGTTNEQFF. The CDR3 region has the DNA TGTGCCAGCAGTCCCGGGACTAGCGGGACCACAAATGAGCAGTTCTTC. The full variable domain, its missing parts supplied by reference TRBV2 and TRBJ2-1, is EPEVTQTPSHQVTQMGQEVILRCVPISNHLYFYWYRQILGQKVEFLVSFYNNEISEKSEIFDDQFSVERPDGSNFTLKIRSTKLEDSAMYFCASSPGTSGTTNEQFFGPGTRLTVL.

The chain employs TRBV27 and TRBJ1-6; 8 bases are shared with TRBD1. Germline values: CDR1 MNHEY, CDR2 SMNVEV (reference sequence). CDR3 size: 15 residues. V lost 2 bases to trimming and J lost 7 bases; unmatched junction nucleotides: 4. CDR3 amino acids: CASSLLRQGNSPLHF. As DNA, the CDR3 is TGTGCCAGCAGTTTACTTCGACAGGGGAATTCACCCCTCCACTTT.

The chain is built from TRBV4-2 and TRBJ1-1; D is possibly TRBD1 (6 bases). Trimming shortened V by 2 bases and J by 6 bases, and 10 bases separated the two germline ends. The CDR3 consists of 13 residues. Per germline, CDR1 LGHNA and CDR2 YNFKEQ. CDR3 nucleotide sequence: TGTGCCAGCAGCCAACCTGACAGGTCTGAAGCTTTCTTT. It is translated as CASSQPDRSEAFF.